The 27 T cell receptor beta chains given below trace back to one sample, sequenced in a study of post-analysis software for immune sequencing data. Study observations and caveats: Four to six TRBV segments were more frequent in patients than controls; TRBV5-6, TRBV5-1 and TRBV20-1 belonged to this group.

The antigens for these receptors are not known. The library was made from cDNA and included unique molecular identifiers. TCRdb re-called the PCR reads through MiXCR, storing one row per CDR3 protein. Of around 500,000 distinct CDR3 sequences in the sample, roughly 34% were seen once. Sequencing was carried out using blood. The receptor source for this set is a girl aged 2 to 17 with multiple sclerosis.

This chain uses TRBV11-1 with TRBJ2-5; 8 positions match TRBD2. The J call is uncertain, as TRBJ2-1 better fits the DNA end. The germline gives CDR1 SGHAT, CDR2 FQDESV (reference sequence). CDR3 length equals 16 residues. The CDR3 here is CASSFSGTRGQETQFF. DNA of the CDR3: TGTGCCAGCAGCTTCTCCGGGACTAGAGGCCAAGAGACCCAGTTCTTC.

The rearrangement uses TRBV5-1 and TRBJ1-6, with D uncertain. V gave up 4 bases and J gave up 2 bases, with 19 bases separating them. The CDR3 loop spans 18 amino acids. Germline loops: CDR1 SGHRS, CDR2 YFSETQ. CDR3 sequence: CASSLINGDGPYNSPLHF. The CDR3 DNA sequence: TGCGCCAGCAGCCTAATAAACGGAGATGGGCCCTATAATTCACCCCTCCACTTT. The full variable domain, completed using reference TRBV5-1 and TRBJ1-6, is KAGVTQTPRYLIKTRGQQVTLSCSPISGHRSVSWYQQTPGQGLQFLFEYFSETQRNKGNFPGRFSGRQFSNSRSEMNVSTLELGDSALYLCASSLINGDGPYNSPLHFGNGTRLTVT.

V and J are TRBV24-1 and TRBJ2-5; D remains unclear. The CDR3 has 13 amino acids. Germline loops: CDR1 KGHDR, CDR2 SFDVKD. V shed 5 bases and J shed 5 bases, with 11 bases lying between them. The DNA for the CDR3 is TGTGCCACCAGTGGGGTAAATGCGGAGACCCAGTACTTC. It yields the protein CATSGVNAETQYF.

As concerns this clonotype: The junction shows a germline mismatch at one end, possibly a read error. CDR3 sequence (DNA): TGCGCCAGCAGCCAAGGGTTAAGCAGGGTTCTGCCCCGGCATTTT. This encodes CASSQGLSRVLPRHF. V is TRBV4-1 and J is TRBJ1-5, with a possible D match to TRBD1 (5 bases). Per germline, CDR1 MGHRA and CDR2 YSYEKL. The CDR3 contains 15 residues.

The V gene is TRBV20-1, the J gene TRBJ2-3; D is unclear. The V and J ends lost 5 bases and 4 bases respectively, with 13 bases between them. This CDR3 has 13 residues. CDR1 and CDR2 from the germline V gene are DFQATT and SNEGSKA (reference sequence). CDR3 coding DNA: TGCAGTGCTGGCACGACTCAGGCAGATACGCAGTATTTT. Translated: CSAGTTQADTQYF.

The rearrangement links TRBV5-1 to TRBJ1-1, with D hard to call. The CDR3 sequence is 15 residues long. The ends were cut back, 4 bases at V and 0 bases at J, with 13 bases in the middle. Germline-derived CDR1 and CDR2 are SGHRS and YFSETQ. The CDR3 sequence: CASSPQANLNTEAFF. CDR3 DNA: TGCGCCAGCAGCCCGCAGGCGAACCTGAACACTGAAGCTTTCTTT. Complete variable domain (other parts from reference TRBV5-1 and TRBJ1-1): KAGVTQTPRYLIKTRGQQVTLSCSPISGHRSVSWYQQTPGQGLQFLFEYFSETQRNKGNFPGRFSGRQFSNSRSEMNVSTLELGDSALYLCASSPQANLNTEAFFGQGTRLTVV.

This chain joins TRBV20-1 and TRBJ2-1; TRBD2 agrees at 8 bases. The V and J ends lost 3 bases and 6 bases, in that order; junction bases with no gene match: 4. This CDR3 spans 13 amino acids. CDR1 is DFQATT, CDR2 SNEGSKA, per germline (reference sequence). The CDR3 nucleotides are TGCAGTGCTAGCGGGGGGGCTATCAATGAGCAGTTCTTC. Translated: CSASGGAINEQFF.

As for this clonotype: A much larger clone lies a single base off, so this may be a read error. The chain recombines TRBV7-3 with TRBJ2-7, with unresolved D. The length of the CDR3 is 11 residues. Deletions cut 4 bases from V and 2 bases from J, with 3 bases between. Germline V lookup: CDR1 SGHTA, CDR2 FQGTGA. CDR3 protein: CASSYPYEQYF. The CDR3 coding sequence is TGTGCCAGCAGCTACCCCTACGAGCAGTACTTC. Supplemented by reference TRBV7-3 and TRBJ2-7, the full variable domain reads GAGVSQTPSNKVTEKGKYVELRCDPISGHTALYWYRQSLGQGPEFLIYFQGTGAADDSGLPNDRFFAVRPEGSVSTLKIQRTERGDSAVYLCASSYPYEQYFGPGTRLTVT.

This clonotype has a single count. The chain recombines TRBV5-5 with TRBJ1-2, with unresolved D. The CDR3 sequence is 12 residues long. CDR1 and CDR2 from the germline V gene are SGHKS and YYEKEE (reference sequence). Between the trimmed V and J ends, which lost 10 bases and 6 bases, there was a span of 16 bases. The CDR3 DNA follows: TGTGCCGGCGCCGCGACGCCGGATGGCTACACCTTC. It encodes CAGAATPDGYTF.

This clonotype has just a few counts. Here the CDR3 DNA reads TGTGCCAGCAGCGCTCTTCGTGTGGTCTCGGATACGCAGTATTTT. Translation gives CASSALRVVSDTQYF. The gene calls are TRBV7-6 and TRBJ2-3, with D hard to call. V lost 5 bases and J lost 6, with 18 bases in between. The CDR3 is made up of 15 amino acids. Per germline, CDR1 SGHVS and CDR2 FNYEAQ.

On this clonotype itself: At one end, the junction sequence differs from germline, possibly due to a read error. The V call is TRBV4-1, the J call TRBJ1-2; 11 bases are a match to TRBD1. The CDR3 is 15 residues long. Per germline, CDR1 MGHRA and CDR2 YSYEKL. The CDR3 nucleotides read TGCGCCGGCAGTCTTTCCGGGACAGGGGGCTATGGCTACACCTTC. Translation: CAGSLSGTGGYGYTF.

This clonotype was seen only a few times. The chain combines TRBV20-1 with TRBJ2-7; D gene uncertain. The ends were cut back, 0 bases at V and 2 bases at J, with 14 bases in the middle. This CDR3 spans 15 amino acids. Germline lookup yields CDR1 DFQATT and CDR2 SNEGSKA (reference sequence). The CDR3 DNA reads as TGCAGTGCTAGAGATAGGCATGAAGCTACCTACGAGCAGTACTTC. Protein sequence: CSARDRHEATYEQYF.

Many counts were recorded for this clonotype. The chain links TRBV27 to TRBJ2-3; a weak D match, TRBD2 (5 bases). V lost 1 base, J lost 2 bases, and 10 bases lay in between. The CDR3 totals 15 residues. CDR1 MNHEY and CDR2 SMNVEV come from the germline V gene (reference sequence). The CDR3, as DNA: TGTGCCAGCAGTTTATATGCGGGTGTCACAGATACGCAGTATTTT. This codes for CASSLYAGVTDTQYF.

This clonotype was counted between two and nine times. The V gene is TRBV29-1, the J gene TRBJ1-2; D unclear. The CDR3 is made up of 13 amino acids. The germline CDR1 and CDR2 sequences are SQVTM and ANQGSEA. The V and J ends lost 5 bases and 5 bases respectively, with 15 bases between them. The CDR3 loop reads CSVSGARAYGYTF. CDR3 bases: TGCAGCGTTTCCGGAGCCCGGGCGTATGGCTACACCTTC.

This clonotype came up once. Because the CDR3 is missing its conserved closing phenylalanine or tryptophan, this is likely a read error. CDR3 region: CATRGGGGEKLFV. The CDR3 DNA is TGTGCCACCCGTGGCGGAGGGGGGGAAAAACTGTTTGTT. The chain links TRBV15 to TRBJ1-4; a weak D match, TRBD1 (6 bases). The CDR3 has 13 amino acids. V was pared by 8 bases and J by 8 bases, with 15 bases between. The germline V gene has CDR1 LNHNV and CDR2 YYDKDF (reference sequence).

This clonotype was picked up many times. The rearrangement joins TRBV2 to TRBJ2-3; D unresolved. The CDR3 length is 13 residues. The germline V gene encodes CDR1 SNHLY and CDR2 FYNNEI. Trimming removed 7 bases from V and 7 bases from J, with 15 bases in between. CDR3 in DNA: TGTGCCAGCACTTTCCAAGCGACAAATACGCAGTATTTT. As protein: CASTFQATNTQYF.

The V gene is TRBV15, the J gene TRBJ1-1, with D maybe TRBD1 (6 bases). The germline CDR1 and CDR2 sequences are LNHNV and YYDKDF (reference sequence). The V gene lost 1 base and the J gene lost 8 bases, with 11 bases spanning the gap. The CDR3 is made up of 13 amino acids. The CDR3 DNA reads as TGTGCCACCAGCAGAGGCCAGGGACACGAAGCTTTCTTT. Protein product: CATSRGQGHEAFF.

This clonotype came up many times. J is TRBJ2-5 and V is TRBV4-1; no firm D call. The last part of the DNA fits TRBJ2-7 better; the J call may be wrong. Germline V gene data show CDR1 as MGHRA and CDR2 as YSYEKL. The CDR3 is 15 residues long. The CDR3 DNA sequence: TGCGCCAGCAGCCACGTTCATAACGGAGTGGGCGAGCAGTACTTC. It yields the protein CASSHVHNGVGEQYF.

This rearrangement joins TRBV5-1 to TRBJ2-3, with 9 bases aligning to TRBD2. Germline assignment: CDR1 SGHRS and CDR2 YFSETQ. V was pared by 2 bases and J by 3 bases, with 7 bases of the junction left unmatched. This CDR3 region has 16 residues. DNA of the CDR3: TGCGCCAGCAGCTTCGGAGAGCGGGGGGCAACAGATACGCAGTATTTT. This translates into CASSFGERGATDTQYF.

Note on this clonotype: The CDR3 ends on some other residue instead of the conserved phenylalanine or tryptophan, so this is likely a read error. The rearrangement uses TRBV20-1 and TRBJ2-4, with a weak D call TRBD1 (5 bases). Trimming stripped 6 bases from V and 0 bases from J, with 12 bases between. The V gene's germline CDR1 is DFQATT and CDR2 SNEGSKA (reference sequence). CDR3 length equals 14 residues. This CDR3 reads CSANRRLAKNIQYI. Here the CDR3 DNA reads TGCAGTGCCAACAGGCGACTAGCCAAAAACATTCAGTACATC.

This clonotype was counted a few times. The chain couples TRBV4-1 to TRBJ2-7, with D hard to call. Trimming removed 1 base at V and 3 bases at J, with 7 bases between. Per the germline V gene, CDR1 is MGHRA and CDR2 is YSYEKL. The CDR3 runs to 13 residues. The CDR3 spells CASSQGLNYEQYF. The CDR3 DNA is TGCGCCAGCAGCCAAGGACTGAACTACGAGCAGTACTTC.

This clonotype has only a few counts. The CDR3 region is CASSPGFGTQYF. DNA for the CDR3: TGTGCCAGCAGCCCTGGGTTTGGTACGCAGTATTTT. The chain combines TRBV3-1 with TRBJ2-3; D unresolved. CDR1 LGHDT and CDR2 YNNKEL come from the germline V gene (reference sequence). V lost 4 bases, J lost 8 bases, and 10 bases lay in between. The CDR3 has 12 amino acids.

CDR3 protein: CSAPGLAGVEQYF. CDR3 sequence (DNA): TGCAGTGCGCCGGGACTAGCGGGGGTCGAGCAGTACTTC. The chain links TRBV20-1 to TRBJ2-7; 14 nucleotides line up with TRBD2. The CDR3 has 13 amino acids. V was clipped by 6 bases and J by 6 bases; unmatched bases: 4. Germline CDR1 is DFQATT and CDR2 is SNEGSKA (reference sequence).

This clonotype was seen more than once but under ten times. The chain has TRBV7-2 and TRBJ2-1, with D perhaps matching TRBD1 or TRBD2 (6 bases each). This CDR3 comprises 17 residues. Germline CDR1 reads SGHTA; CDR2 reads FQGNSA. The germline V and J ends were trimmed by 1 base and 4 bases, with 17 bases remaining between them. The CDR3 loop reads CASSLGVAGQNYNEQFF. In nucleotides, the CDR3 is TGTGCCAGCAGCTTAGGAGTTGCGGGACAAAATTACAATGAGCAGTTCTTC.

The rearrangement uses TRBV20-1 and TRBJ2-7; TRBD2 agrees at 10 bases. The V gene's germline CDR1 is DFQATT and CDR2 SNEGSKA (reference sequence). CDR3 length: 16 amino acids. The trim removed 3 bases at V and 2 bases at J, leaving 10 bases unmatched. The CDR3, as DNA: TGCAGTGCTAGTCCCCTAGCGGGGGTCGCAACCTACGAGCAGTACTTC. Its translation is CSASPLAGVATYEQYF.

The V call is TRBV14, the J call TRBJ2-5, with 8 bases lining up with TRBD1. In germline, CDR1 is SGHDN, CDR2 FVKESK. V dropped 0 bases and J dropped 2; count of bases not matched to a gene: 5. The length of the CDR3 is 16 residues. Here the CDR3 reads CASSQDPGTGQETQYF. CDR3 DNA: TGTGCCAGCAGCCAAGACCCCGGGACAGGACAAGAGACCCAGTACTTC.

CDR3 DNA: TGTGCCAGCAGCCCGGGGACGGTCGAGGGTAATTACGAGCAGTACTTC. This sequence encodes CASSPGTVEGNYEQYF. The chain carries TRBV4-2 and TRBJ2-7; D assignment may be TRBD1 or TRBD2 (5 bases each). The V gene lost 4 bases and the J gene lost 4 bases, with 20 bases spanning the gap. From germline, CDR1 is LGHNA and CDR2 YNFKEQ. The CDR3 spans 16 residues.